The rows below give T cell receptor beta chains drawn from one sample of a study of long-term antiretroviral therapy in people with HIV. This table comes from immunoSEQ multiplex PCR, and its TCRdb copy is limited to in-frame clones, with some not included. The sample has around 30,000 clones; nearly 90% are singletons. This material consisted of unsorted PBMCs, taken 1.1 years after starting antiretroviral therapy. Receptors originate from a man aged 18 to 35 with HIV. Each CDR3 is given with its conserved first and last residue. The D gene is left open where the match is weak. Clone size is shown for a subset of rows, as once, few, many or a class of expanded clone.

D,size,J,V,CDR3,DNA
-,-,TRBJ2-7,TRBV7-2,CASSRGAWPSSYEQYF,TGTGCCAGCAGCCGAGGCGCGTGGCCCAGCTCCTACGAGCAGTACTTC
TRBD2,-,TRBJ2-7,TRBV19,CASTIAGSSYEQYF,TGTGCCAGTACCATAGCGGGGAGCTCCTACGAGCAGTACTTC
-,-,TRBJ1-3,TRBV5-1,CASSLDPPGSSGNTIYF,TGCGCCAGCAGCTTGGACCCCCCCGGGAGCTCTGGAAACACCATATATTTT
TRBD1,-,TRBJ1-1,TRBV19,CASSRQGAPTEAFF,TGTGCCAGTAGTCGGCAGGGGGCGCCCACTGAAGCTTTCTTT
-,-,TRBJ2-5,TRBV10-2,CASRTGGAETQYF,TGCGCCAGCAGGACCGGAGGGGCCGAGACCCAGTACTTC
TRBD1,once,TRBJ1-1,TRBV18,CASSVARGHGMNTEAFF,TGTGCCAGCTCAGTAGCCAGGGGGCATGGGATGAACACTGAAGCTTTCTTT
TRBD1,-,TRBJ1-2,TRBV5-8,CASSRPQTGRGGGYTF,TGTGCCAGCAGCCGACCACAGACAGGGAGAGGGGGTGGCTACACCTTC
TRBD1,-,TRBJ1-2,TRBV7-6,CASSIGQGLANYGYTF,TGTGCCAGCAGCATAGGACAGGGATTAGCTAACTATGGCTACACCTTC
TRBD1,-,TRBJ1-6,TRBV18,CASSAQGKDSPLHF,TGTGCCAGCTCAGCACAGGGGAAGGATTCACCCCTCCACTTT
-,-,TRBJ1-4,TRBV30,CAWGLGGLEGEKLFF,TGTGCCTGGGGCCTCGGGGGCCTGGAAGGTGAAAAACTGTTTTTT
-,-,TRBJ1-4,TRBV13,CASSLRGIATNEKLFF,TGTGCCAGCAGCTTACGAGGGATTGCAACTAATGAAAAACTGTTTTTT
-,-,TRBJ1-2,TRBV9,CASSPEGPAGYTF,TGTGCCAGCAGCCCCGAAGGACCGGCTGGCTACACCTTC
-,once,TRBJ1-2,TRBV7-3,CASSLDGSYGYTF,TGTGCCAGCAGCTTGGACGGCAGCTATGGCTACACCTTC
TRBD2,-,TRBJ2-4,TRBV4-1,CASSQDRGLAGGHWGNIQYF,TGCGCCAGCAGCCAAGATAGGGGACTAGCGGGAGGCCACTGGGGAAACATTCAGTACTTC
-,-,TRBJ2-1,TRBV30,CAWSSFGPNNEQFF,TGTGCCTGGAGTTCATTTGGACCGAACAATGAGCAGTTCTTC
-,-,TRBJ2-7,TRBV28,CASVTARTSYEQYF,TGTGCCAGCGTAACGGCTAGGACTTCCTACGAGCAGTACTTC
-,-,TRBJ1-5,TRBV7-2,CASSSLGTLAGNQPQHF,TGTGCCAGCAGCTCCTTAGGGACTTTAGCGGGGAATCAGCCCCAGCATTTT
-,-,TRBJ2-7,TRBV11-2,CATYWPGTPYEQYF,TGTGCCACCTATTGGCCCGGGACCCCCTACGAGCAGTACTTC
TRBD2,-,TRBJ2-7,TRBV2,CASRRRTSGSDEQYF,TGTGCCAGCAGGCGTCGGACTAGCGGGAGCGACGAGCAGTACTTC
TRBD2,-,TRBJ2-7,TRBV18,CASSPTSGGAGEQYF,TGTGCCAGCTCACCAACTAGCGGGGGGGCGGGCGAGCAGTACTTC
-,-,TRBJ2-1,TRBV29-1,CSVDQGFHEQFF,TGCAGCGTTGACCAGGGCTTCCATGAGCAGTTCTTC
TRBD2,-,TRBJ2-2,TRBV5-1,CASSTGLAGGMTGELFF,TGCGCCAGCAGCACGGGACTAGCGGGGGGCATGACCGGGGAGCTGTTTTTT
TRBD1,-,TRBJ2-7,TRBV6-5,CASSWPGTGNEQYF,TGTGCCAGCAGCTGGCCCGGGACAGGGAACGAGCAGTACTTC
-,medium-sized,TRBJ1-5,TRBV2,CASCSSYNQPQHF,TGTGCCAGCTGCTCCAGCTACAATCAGCCCCAGCATTTT
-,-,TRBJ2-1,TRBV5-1,CASSLAVSNEQFF,TGCGCCAGCAGCTTAGCGGTAAGCAATGAGCAGTTCTTC
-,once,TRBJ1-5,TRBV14,CASSRDYDQPQHF,TGTGCCAGCAGCCGCGATTATGACCAGCCCCAGCATTTT
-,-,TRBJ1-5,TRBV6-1,CAISPQGGSNQPQHF,TGTGCCATCTCGCCTCAGGGTGGGAGCAATCAGCCCCAGCATTTT
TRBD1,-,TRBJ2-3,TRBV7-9,CASSTGQGTDTQYF,TGTGCCAGCAGCACGGGACAGGGCACAGATACGCAGTATTTT
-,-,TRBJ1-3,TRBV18,CASSGTFISGNTIYF,TGTGCCAGCTCGGGGACCTTTATCTCAGGAAACACCATATATTTT
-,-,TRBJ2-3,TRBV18,CASSPVPILTDTQYF,TGTGCCAGCTCACCAGTCCCTATTCTCACAGATACGCAGTATTTT
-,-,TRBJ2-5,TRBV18,CASSRASMETQYF,TGTGCCAGCTCACGTGCTAGTATGGAGACCCAGTACTTC
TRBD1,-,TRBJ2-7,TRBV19,CASSIRDRGPYEQYF,TGTGCCAGTAGTATCCGGGACAGGGGGCCCTACGAGCAGTACTTC
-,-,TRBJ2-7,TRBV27,CASSPRYGYAEQYF,TGTGCCAGCAGTCCCCGTTATGGGTATGCCGAGCAGTACTTC
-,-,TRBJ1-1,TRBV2,CASSLQTNTEAFF,TGTGCCAGCAGTTTACAGACGAACACTGAAGCTTTCTTT
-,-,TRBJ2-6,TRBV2,CASSVGGPASGANVLTF,TGTGCCAGCAGTGTTGGGGGCCCTGCCTCTGGGGCCAACGTCCTGACTTTC
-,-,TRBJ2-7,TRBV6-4,CASRTPFSYEQYF,TGTGCCAGCAGGACTCCCTTCTCCTACGAGCAGTACTTC
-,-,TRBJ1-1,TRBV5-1,CASSGTANTEAFF,TGCGCCAGCAGCGGGACGGCGAACACTGAAGCTTTCTTT
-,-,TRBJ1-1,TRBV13,CASSLTGFTEAFF,TGTGCCAGCAGCTTAACAGGGTTCACTGAAGCTTTCTTT
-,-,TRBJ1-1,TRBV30,CAWSRISNTEAFF,TGTGCCTGGAGTCGGATCTCGAACACTGAAGCTTTCTTT
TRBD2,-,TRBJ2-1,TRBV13,CASSTGTSMTYNEQFF,TGTGCCAGCAGCACCGGGACTAGCATGACCTACAATGAGCAGTTCTTC
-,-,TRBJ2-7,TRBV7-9,CASSLAGGHRGSYEQYF,TGTGCCAGCAGCTTAGCGGGGGGACACCGCGGGAGCTACGAGCAGTACTTC
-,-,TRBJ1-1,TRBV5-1,CASSDPNTEAFF,TGCGCCAGCAGCGACCCGAACACTGAAGCTTTCTTT
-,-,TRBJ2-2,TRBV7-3,CASSLDRYTGELFF,TGTGCCAGCAGCTTGGACAGATACACCGGGGAGCTGTTTTTT
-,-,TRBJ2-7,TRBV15,CATGGAGASYEQYF,TGTGCCACCGGGGGGGCAGGGGCCTCCTACGAGCAGTACTTC
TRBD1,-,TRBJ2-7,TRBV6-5,CATQGTGVPYEQYF,TGTGCCACCCAAGGGACAGGCGTCCCCTACGAGCAGTACTTC
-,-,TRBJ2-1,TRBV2,CASRRDEQFF,TGTGCCAGCAGGAGGGACGAGCAGTTCTTC
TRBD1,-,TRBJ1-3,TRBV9,CASSVAPTGRTGNTIYF,TGTGCCAGCAGCGTAGCCCCGACAGGGCGGACTGGAAACACCATATATTTT
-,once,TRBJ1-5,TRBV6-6,CASSPGPANQPQHF,TGTGCCAGCAGCCCGGGACCCGCAAATCAGCCCCAGCATTTT
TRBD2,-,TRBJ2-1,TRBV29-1,CSVELSSGWNNEQFF,TGCAGCGTTGAACTGTCTAGCGGGTGGAACAATGAGCAGTTCTTC